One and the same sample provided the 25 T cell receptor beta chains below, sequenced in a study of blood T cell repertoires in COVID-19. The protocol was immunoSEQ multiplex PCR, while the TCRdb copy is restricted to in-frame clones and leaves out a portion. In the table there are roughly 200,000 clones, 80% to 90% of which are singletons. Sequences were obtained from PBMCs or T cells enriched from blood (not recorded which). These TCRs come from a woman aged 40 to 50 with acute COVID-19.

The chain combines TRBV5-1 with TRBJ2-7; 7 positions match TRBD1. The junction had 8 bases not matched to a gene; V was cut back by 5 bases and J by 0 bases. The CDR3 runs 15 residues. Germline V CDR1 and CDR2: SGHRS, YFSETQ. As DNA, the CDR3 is TGCGCCAGCAGACCGAGACAGGGTGGCTCCTACGAGCAGTACTTC. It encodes CASRPRQGGSYEQYF.

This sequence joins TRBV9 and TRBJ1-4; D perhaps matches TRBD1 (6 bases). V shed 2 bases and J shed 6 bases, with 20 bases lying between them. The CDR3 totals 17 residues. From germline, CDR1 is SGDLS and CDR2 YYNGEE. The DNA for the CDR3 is TGTGCCAGCAGCGTCAGAGGGGGTAAAGGAAGTGATGAAAAACTGTTTTTT. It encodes CASSVRGGKGSDEKLFF.

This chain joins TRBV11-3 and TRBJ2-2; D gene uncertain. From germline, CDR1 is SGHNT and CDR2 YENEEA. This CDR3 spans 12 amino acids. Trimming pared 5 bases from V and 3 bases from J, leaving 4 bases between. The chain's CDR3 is CASSPYTGELFF. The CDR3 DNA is TGTGCCAGCAGCCCGTACACCGGGGAGCTGTTTTTT.

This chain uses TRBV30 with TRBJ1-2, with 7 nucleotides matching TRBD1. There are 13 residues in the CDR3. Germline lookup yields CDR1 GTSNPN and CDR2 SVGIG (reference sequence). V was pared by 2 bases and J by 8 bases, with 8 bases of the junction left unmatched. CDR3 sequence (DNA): TGTGCCTGGAGTCCCTCAGGGGGACGCGGCTACACCTTC. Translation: CAWSPSGGRGYTF.

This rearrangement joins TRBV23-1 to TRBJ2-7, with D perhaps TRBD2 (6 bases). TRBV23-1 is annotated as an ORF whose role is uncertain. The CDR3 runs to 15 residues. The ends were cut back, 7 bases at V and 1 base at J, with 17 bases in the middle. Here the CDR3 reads CASTPTSFSSYEQYF. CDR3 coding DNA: TGCGCCAGCACCCCCACTAGCTTTTCTTCCTACGAGCAGTACTTC.

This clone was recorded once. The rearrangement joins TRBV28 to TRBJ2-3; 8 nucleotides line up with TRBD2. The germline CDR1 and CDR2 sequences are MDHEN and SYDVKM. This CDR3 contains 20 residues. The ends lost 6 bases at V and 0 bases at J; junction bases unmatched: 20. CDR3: CASSTHPAGLGGVSTDTQYF. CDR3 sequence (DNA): TGTGCCAGCAGCACGCATCCGGCAGGGCTCGGGGGGGTTAGCACAGATACGCAGTATTTT.

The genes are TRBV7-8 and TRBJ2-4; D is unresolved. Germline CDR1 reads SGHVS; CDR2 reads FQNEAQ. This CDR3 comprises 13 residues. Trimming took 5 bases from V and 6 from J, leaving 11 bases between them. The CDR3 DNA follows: TGTGCCAGCAGCCCCCCGGGTGGAAACATTCAGTACTTC. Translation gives CASSPPGGNIQYF.

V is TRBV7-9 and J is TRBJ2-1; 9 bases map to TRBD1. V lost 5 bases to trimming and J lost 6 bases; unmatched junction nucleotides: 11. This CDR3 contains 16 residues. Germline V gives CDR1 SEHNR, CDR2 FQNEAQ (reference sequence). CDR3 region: CASSPLWTGAGNEQFF. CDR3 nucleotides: TGTGCCAGCAGCCCTCTGTGGACAGGGGCCGGCAATGAGCAGTTCTTC. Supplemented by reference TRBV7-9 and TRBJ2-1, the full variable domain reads DTGVSQNPRHKITKRGQNVTFRCDPISEHNRLYWYRQTLGQGPEFLTYFQNEAQLEKSRLLSDRFSAERPKGSFSTLEIQRTEQGDSAMYLCASSPLWTGAGNEQFFGPGTRLTVL.

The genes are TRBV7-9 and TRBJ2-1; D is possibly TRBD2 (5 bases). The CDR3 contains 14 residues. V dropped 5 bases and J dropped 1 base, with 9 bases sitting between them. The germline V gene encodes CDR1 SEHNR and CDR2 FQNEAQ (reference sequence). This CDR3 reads CASSEGWSYNEQFF. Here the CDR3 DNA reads TGTGCCAGCAGCGAGGGTTGGTCCTACAATGAGCAGTTCTTC. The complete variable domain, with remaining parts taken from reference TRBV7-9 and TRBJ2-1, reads DTGVSQNPRHKITKRGQNVTFRCDPISEHNRLYWYRQTLGQGPEFLTYFQNEAQLEKSRLLSDRFSAERPKGSFSTLEIQRTEQGDSAMYLCASSEGWSYNEQFFGPGTRLTVL.

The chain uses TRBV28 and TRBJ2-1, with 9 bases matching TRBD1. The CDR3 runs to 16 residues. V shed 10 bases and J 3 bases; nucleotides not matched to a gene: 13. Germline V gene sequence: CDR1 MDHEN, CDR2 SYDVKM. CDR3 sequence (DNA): TGTGCCATAGAGGGACTACGGACAGGGGACTACAATGAGCAGTTCTTC. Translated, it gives CAIEGLRTGDYNEQFF.

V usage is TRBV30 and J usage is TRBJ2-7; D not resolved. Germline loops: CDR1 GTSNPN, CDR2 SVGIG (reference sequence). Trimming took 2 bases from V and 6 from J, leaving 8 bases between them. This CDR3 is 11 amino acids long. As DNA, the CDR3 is TGTGCCTGGAGTATCGGTGGCGAGCAGTACTTC. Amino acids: CAWSIGGEQYF.

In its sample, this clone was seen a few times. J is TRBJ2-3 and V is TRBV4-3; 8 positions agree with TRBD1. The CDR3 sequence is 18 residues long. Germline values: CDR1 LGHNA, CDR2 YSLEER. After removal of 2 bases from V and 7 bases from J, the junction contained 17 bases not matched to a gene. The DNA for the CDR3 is TGCGCCAGCAGCCAAACGTCCGTACCGGGACAGGCCTCTAATACGCAGTATTTT. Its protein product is CASSQTSVPGQASNTQYF.

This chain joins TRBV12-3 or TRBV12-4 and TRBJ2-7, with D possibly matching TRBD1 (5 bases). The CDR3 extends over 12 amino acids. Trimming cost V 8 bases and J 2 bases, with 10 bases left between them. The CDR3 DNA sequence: TGTGCCAGCCAGGACAAAGCCTACGAGCAGTACTTC. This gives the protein CASQDKAYEQYF.

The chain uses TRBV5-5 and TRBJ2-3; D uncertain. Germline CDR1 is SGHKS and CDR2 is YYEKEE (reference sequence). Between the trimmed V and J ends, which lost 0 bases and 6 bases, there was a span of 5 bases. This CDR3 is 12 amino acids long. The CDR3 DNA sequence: TGTGCCAGCAGCTTGGAACGGGATACGCAGTATTTT. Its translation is CASSLERDTQYF.

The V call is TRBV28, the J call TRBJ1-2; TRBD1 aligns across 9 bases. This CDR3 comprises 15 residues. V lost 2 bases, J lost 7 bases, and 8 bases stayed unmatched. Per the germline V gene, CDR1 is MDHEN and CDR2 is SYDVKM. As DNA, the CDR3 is TGTGCCAGCAGTTTACCGACAGGGGGTTCCTCTGGCTACACCTTC. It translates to CASSLPTGGSSGYTF.

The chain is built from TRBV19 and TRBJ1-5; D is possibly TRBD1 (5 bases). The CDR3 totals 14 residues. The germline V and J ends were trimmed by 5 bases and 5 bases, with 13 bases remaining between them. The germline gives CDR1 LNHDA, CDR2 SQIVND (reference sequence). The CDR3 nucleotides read TGTGCCAGTAGTCTAAGGGAAGGGGATCAGCCCCAGCATTTT. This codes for CASSLREGDQPQHF.

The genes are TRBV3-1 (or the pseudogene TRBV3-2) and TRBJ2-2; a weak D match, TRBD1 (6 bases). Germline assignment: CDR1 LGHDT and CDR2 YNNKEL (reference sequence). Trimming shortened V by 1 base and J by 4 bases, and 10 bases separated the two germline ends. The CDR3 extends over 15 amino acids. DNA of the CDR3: TGTGCCAGCAGCCAAGCAGGGGCCAGCACCGGGGAGCTGTTTTTT. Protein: CASSQAGASTGELFF.

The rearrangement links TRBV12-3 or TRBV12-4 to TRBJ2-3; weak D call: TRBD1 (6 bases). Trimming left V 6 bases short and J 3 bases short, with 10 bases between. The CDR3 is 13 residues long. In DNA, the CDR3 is TGTGCCAGCAGATGGGGGCAAACAGATACGCAGTATTTT. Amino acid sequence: CASRWGQTDTQYF.

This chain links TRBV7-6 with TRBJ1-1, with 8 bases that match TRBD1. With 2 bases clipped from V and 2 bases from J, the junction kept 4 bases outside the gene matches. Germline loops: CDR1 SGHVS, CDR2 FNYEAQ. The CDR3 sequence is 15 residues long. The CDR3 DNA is TGTGCCAGCAGCTTAACAGGGGGACAAAACACTGAAGCTTTCTTT. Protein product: CASSLTGGQNTEAFF.

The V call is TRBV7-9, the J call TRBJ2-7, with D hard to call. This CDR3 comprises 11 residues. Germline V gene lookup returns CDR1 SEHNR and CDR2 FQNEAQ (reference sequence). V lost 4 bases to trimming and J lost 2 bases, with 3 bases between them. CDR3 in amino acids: CASSSTYEQYF. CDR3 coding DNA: TGTGCCAGCAGCTCCACCTACGAGCAGTACTTC.

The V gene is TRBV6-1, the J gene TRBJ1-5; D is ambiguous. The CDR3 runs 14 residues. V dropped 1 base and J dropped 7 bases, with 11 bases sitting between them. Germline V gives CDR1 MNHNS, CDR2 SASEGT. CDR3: CASSEGRERQPQHF. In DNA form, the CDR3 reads TGTGCCAGCAGTGAAGGGAGGGAGCGGCAGCCCCAGCATTTT.

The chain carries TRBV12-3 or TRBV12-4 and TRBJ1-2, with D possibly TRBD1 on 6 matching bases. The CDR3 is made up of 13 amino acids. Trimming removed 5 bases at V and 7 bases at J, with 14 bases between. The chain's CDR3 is CASSPGTSFGYTF. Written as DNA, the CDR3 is TGTGCCAGCAGTCCTGGGACATCTTTTGGCTACACCTTC.

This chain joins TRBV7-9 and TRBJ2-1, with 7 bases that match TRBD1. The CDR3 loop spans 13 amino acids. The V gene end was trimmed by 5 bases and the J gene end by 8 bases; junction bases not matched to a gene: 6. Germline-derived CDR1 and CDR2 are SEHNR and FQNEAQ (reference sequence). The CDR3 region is CASSPTGPYEQFF. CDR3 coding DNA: TGTGCCAGCAGCCCGACAGGGCCCTATGAGCAGTTCTTC.

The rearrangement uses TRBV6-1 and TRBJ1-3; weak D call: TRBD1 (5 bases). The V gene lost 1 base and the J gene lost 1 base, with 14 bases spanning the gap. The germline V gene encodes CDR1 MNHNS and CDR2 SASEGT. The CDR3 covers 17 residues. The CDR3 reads CASSEGGWGGSGNTIYF. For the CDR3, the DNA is TGTGCCAGCAGTGAAGGGGGATGGGGCGGATCTGGAAACACCATATATTTT.

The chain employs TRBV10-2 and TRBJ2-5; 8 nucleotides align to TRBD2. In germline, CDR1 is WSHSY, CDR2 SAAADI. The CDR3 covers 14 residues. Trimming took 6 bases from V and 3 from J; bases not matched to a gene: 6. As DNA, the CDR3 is TGCGCCAGCAGCCCCACCGGGAGGGAAGAGACCCAGTACTTC. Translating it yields CASSPTGREETQYF.